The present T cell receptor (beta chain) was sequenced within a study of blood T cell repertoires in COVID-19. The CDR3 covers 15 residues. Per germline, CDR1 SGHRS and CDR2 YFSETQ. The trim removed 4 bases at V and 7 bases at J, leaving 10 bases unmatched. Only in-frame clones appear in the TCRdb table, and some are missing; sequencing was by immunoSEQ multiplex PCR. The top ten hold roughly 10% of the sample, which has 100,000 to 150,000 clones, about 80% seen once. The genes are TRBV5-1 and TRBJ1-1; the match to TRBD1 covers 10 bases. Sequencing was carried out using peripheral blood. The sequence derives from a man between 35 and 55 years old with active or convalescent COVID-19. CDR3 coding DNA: TGCGCCAGCAGCCCTTCGACAGGGGGCGTGATTGAAGCTTTCTTT. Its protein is CASSPSTGGVIEAFF.